This T cell receptor beta chain derives from a study of T cells in Graves' hyperthyroidism and ophthalmopathy. Whole-study findings and limits: Before onset, ophthalmopathy was predicted by the model a median roughly six months earlier.

Amplification targeted TCR beta CDR3 regions from RNA transcripts. HTBI primers were used for first-round RT-PCR of the TCR CDR3. TCRdb used MiXCR to reprocess the multiplex PCR reads, holding one entry per CDR3 protein. The sample holds some 740,000 distinct CDR3 sequences, 14% seen once. This clonotype has ten or more counts. Its specificity is unknown. The CDR3 is 15 residues long. V was trimmed by 3 bases and J by 0 bases, leaving 12 bases between them. The germline CDR1 and CDR2 sequences are SGHAT and FQNNGV. The sequence was obtained from a woman aged 18-29 years with Graves' hyperthyroidism. V is TRBV11-2 and J is TRBJ2-7, with D maybe TRBD1 (5 bases). Sequencing was performed on blood. The CDR3 DNA reads as TGTGCCAGCAGCTTCTCAGGGATGGGCTCCTACGAGCAGTACTTC. Protein sequence: CASSFSGMGSYEQYF.